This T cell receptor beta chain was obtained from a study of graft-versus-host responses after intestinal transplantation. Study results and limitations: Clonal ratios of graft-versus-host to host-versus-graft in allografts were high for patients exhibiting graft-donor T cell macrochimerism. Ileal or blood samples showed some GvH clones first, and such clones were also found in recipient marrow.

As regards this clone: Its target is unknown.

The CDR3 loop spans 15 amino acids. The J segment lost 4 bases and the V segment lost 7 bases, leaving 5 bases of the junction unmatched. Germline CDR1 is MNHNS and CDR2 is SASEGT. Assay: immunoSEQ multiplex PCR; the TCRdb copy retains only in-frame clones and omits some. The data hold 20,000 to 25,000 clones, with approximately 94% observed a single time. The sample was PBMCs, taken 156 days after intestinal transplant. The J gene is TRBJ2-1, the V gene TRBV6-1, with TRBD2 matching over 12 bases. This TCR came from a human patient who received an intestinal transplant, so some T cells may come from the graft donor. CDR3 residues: CASMTLAGGYNEQFF. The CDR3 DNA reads TGTGCCAGCATGACTCTAGCGGGAGGGTACAATGAGCAGTTCTTC.